The 26 T cell receptor beta chains listed next were all sequenced from one sample in a study of human T cells and chemical hapten exposure. Time point in this sample: patch test 1, 2 weeks after DPC sensitization. The treatment: therapeutic diphenylcyclopropenone sensitization with weekly scalp DPC. TCRdb ran MiXCR on the RACE reads and lists one entry per CDR3 protein. The sample lists about 360,000 distinct CDR3 sequences; approximately 6.3% were seen once. The source was whole blood, collected in connection with sensitization to the hapten diphenylcyclopropenone (DPC). These receptors originate from a woman under 30 with alopecia areata. Some clones in this sample may be carry-over from other donors' samples.

To note about this clonotype: A much bigger clone sits one base away, suggesting this may be a read error. The CDR3 carries no conserved terminal phenylalanine or tryptophan, so it likely arises from a read error. The chain employs TRBV6-6 and TRBJ2-6; no firm D call. The length of the CDR3 is 11 residues. Germline CDR1 reads MNHNY; CDR2 reads SVGAGI (reference sequence). The V end was cut by 10 bases, the J end by 5 bases, with 6 bases between. CDR3 loop: CATFRANVLTI. Written as DNA, the CDR3 is TGTGCCACTTTTAGGGCCAACGTCCTGACTATC.

This clonotype has more than one count but fewer than ten. This chain joins TRBV4-3 and TRBJ2-7; maybe TRBD2 (5 bases). CDR1 is LGHNA, CDR2 YSLEER, per germline. Between the trimmed V and J ends, which lost 1 base and 0 bases, there was a span of 10 bases. This CDR3 is built from 15 residues. CDR3 nucleotides: TGCGCCAGCAGCCAAGGGACTTCTAGCTCCTACGAGCAGTACTTC. It translates to CASSQGTSSSYEQYF.

This clonotype was recorded at least ten times. J is TRBJ2-3 and V is TRBV24-1; 9 nucleotides line up with TRBD1. The CDR3 contains 22 residues. Germline-derived CDR1 and CDR2 are KGHDR and SFDVKD. Germline trimming cut 5 bases from V and 0 bases from J; bases unmatched to any gene: 23. The CDR3 here is CATSGRDRASRYKVQSTDTQYF. The CDR3 nucleotides are TGTGCCACCAGTGGCCGGGACAGGGCTTCAAGGTACAAGGTACAAAGCACAGATACGCAGTATTTT.

Ten or more counts support this clonotype. The chain uses TRBV12-3 or TRBV12-4 and TRBJ2-4; TRBD2 agrees at 8 bases. This CDR3 spans 17 amino acids. Unmatched junction bases numbered 9, after V lost 5 bases and J lost 0 bases. The CDR3 coding sequence is TGTGCCAGCAGTCTCGGGGGGGCGAGAGGAGCCAAAAACATTCAGTACTTC. Amino acids: CASSLGGARGAKNIQYF.

The chain uses TRBV4-3 and TRBJ2-7, with D perhaps being TRBD1 or TRBD2 (5 bases each). This CDR3 comprises 16 residues. V lost 0 bases and J lost 1, with 13 bases in between. Germline V lookup: CDR1 LGHNA, CDR2 YSLEER. The CDR3 coding sequence is TGCGCCAGCAGCCAAGAACTAGGGGCAGGGTCCTACGAGCAGTACTTC. It is translated as CASSQELGAGSYEQYF.

This clonotype was detected only a few times. The CDR3 DNA reads as TGTGCCAGCAGTTTCCCCCGCGGGATCGGTGACTACACCTTC. Translated: CASSFPRGIGDYTF. This rearrangement joins TRBV28 to TRBJ1-2; D uncertain. V lost 3 bases, J lost 10 bases, and 18 bases lay in between. Germline V lookup: CDR1 MDHEN, CDR2 SYDVKM. The length of the CDR3 is 14 residues.

In its sample, this clonotype was seen a few times. J is TRBJ2-4 and V is TRBV24-1; D gene ambiguous. Trimming cost V 5 bases and J 0 bases, with 13 bases left between them. Germline assignment: CDR1 KGHDR and CDR2 SFDVKD. The length of the CDR3 is 16 residues. CDR3 protein: CATSGPAVLAKNIQYF. The CDR3 coding sequence is TGTGCCACCAGTGGACCGGCGGTTCTAGCCAAAAACATTCAGTACTTC.

This rearrangement joins TRBV27 to TRBJ2-3, with D possibly TRBD1 on 5 matching bases. V gave up 2 bases and J gave up 5 bases, with 14 bases separating them. The germline V gene has CDR1 MNHEY and CDR2 SMNVEV (reference sequence). This CDR3 is built from 15 residues. CDR3 nucleotide sequence: TGTGCCAGCAGTTTACAGGGAATGAGGCAAGATACGCAGTATTTT. Its protein product is CASSLQGMRQDTQYF.

V is TRBV29-1 and J is TRBJ1-2; D ambiguous. CDR3 size: 11 residues. Germline CDR1 reads SQVTM; CDR2 reads ANQGSEA. V lost 4 bases to trimming and J lost 5 bases, with 8 bases between them. The CDR3 coding sequence is TGCAGCGTTGTAGGGAGGTATGGCTACACCTTC. Residues: CSVVGRYGYTF. Filled out from reference TRBV29-1 and TRBJ1-2, the complete variable domain reads SAVISQKPSRDICQRGTSLTIQCQVDSQVTMMFWYRQQPGQSLTLIATANQGSEATYESGFVIDKFPISRPNLTFSTLTVSNMSPEDSSIYLCSVVGRYGYTFGSGTRLTVV.

The rearrangement uses TRBV6-6 and TRBJ2-5; D gene uncertain. Germline V gene sequence: CDR1 MNHNY, CDR2 SVGAGI (reference sequence). The V and J ends lost 4 bases and 4 bases respectively, with 13 bases between them. CDR3 size: 14 residues. The chain's CDR3 is CASSFQPNGETQYF. CDR3 DNA sequence: TGTGCCAGCAGTTTTCAGCCAAACGGAGAGACCCAGTACTTC.

The sample holds a few counts of this clonotype. The chain employs TRBV4-1 and TRBJ1-2, with 8 nucleotides matching TRBD1. The CDR3 has 15 residues. Germline CDR1 reads MGHRA; CDR2 reads YSYEKL. J was trimmed by 5 bases and V by 7 bases; bases with no gene match: 12. CDR3 DNA: TGCGCCAGCAACACCGGACAGGGCGGGCGGTATGGCTACACCTTC. Translated: CASNTGQGGRYGYTF.

This clonotype has just a few counts. The rearrangement joins TRBV7-9 to TRBJ1-5; TRBD1 matches 7 bases. The junction had 4 bases not matched to a gene; V was cut back by 1 base and J by 1 base. CDR1 and CDR2 from the germline V gene are SEHNR and FQNEAQ (reference sequence). The CDR3 covers 16 residues. CDR3 coding DNA: TGTGCCAGCAGCTTAGGAGACAGGGCGAGCAATCAGCCCCAGCATTTT. Protein product: CASSLGDRASNQPQHF.

The table lists this clonotype with a few counts. The chain recombines TRBV6-6 with TRBJ2-3; 8 bases are a match to TRBD1. Per the germline V gene, CDR1 is MNHNY and CDR2 is SVGAGI (reference sequence). The CDR3 totals 14 residues. Trimming took 4 bases from V and 4 from J; bases not matched to a gene: 4. The CDR3 loop reads CASSSLTGADTQYF. The CDR3 region has the DNA TGTGCCAGCAGTTCTTTGACAGGGGCAGATACGCAGTATTTT.

This clonotype was counted ten times or more. The V and J genes are TRBV6-2 or TRBV6-3 and TRBJ2-3, with 11 bases fitting TRBD2. The V gene's germline CDR1 is MNHEY and CDR2 SVGEGT. The V segment lost 2 bases and the J segment 3 bases; nucleotides outside the gene matches: 10. CDR3 length: 18 residues. The CDR3, as DNA: TGTGCCAGCAGTTACCGGCCCTTTAGCGGGGGGGCGACAGATACGCAGTATTTT. It encodes CASSYRPFSGGATDTQYF.

The V and J genes are TRBV20-1 and TRBJ2-3; 9 positions agree with TRBD2. Germline V gene sequence: CDR1 DFQATT, CDR2 SNEGSKA (reference sequence). This CDR3 is built from 14 residues. After removal of 3 bases from V and 5 bases from J, the junction contained 6 bases not matched to a gene. The CDR3 sequence: CSASNSGGRDTQYF. CDR3 DNA: TGCAGTGCTAGTAACAGCGGGGGGAGAGATACGCAGTATTTT.

The CDR3 region is CASSQGAGPTNYGYTF. The DNA of the CDR3 is TGTGCCAGCAGCCAAGGAGCGGGGCCAACTAACTATGGCTACACCTTC. J is TRBJ1-2 and V is TRBV11-2, with TRBD1 as a possible D gene (5 bases). The V and J ends lost 5 bases and 0 bases respectively, with 16 bases between them. Germline loops: CDR1 SGHAT, CDR2 FQNNGV. The CDR3 has 16 amino acids.

This clonotype has just a few counts. The chain recombines TRBV4-2 with TRBJ1-1; D is uncertain. The ends were cut back, 2 bases at V and 0 bases at J, with 7 bases in the middle. The CDR3 loop spans 14 amino acids. CDR1 LGHNA and CDR2 YNFKEQ come from the germline V gene. The CDR3, as DNA: TGTGCCAGCAGCCAAAGCGGGGTGAACACTGAAGCTTTCTTT. Amino acids: CASSQSGVNTEAFF.

This clonotype has at least ten counts. The chain combines TRBV20-1 with TRBJ2-7; D is ambiguous. This CDR3 spans 13 amino acids. V lost 0 bases, J lost 3 bases, and 9 bases lay in between. The germline CDR1 and CDR2 sequences are DFQATT and SNEGSKA (reference sequence). Written as DNA, the CDR3 is TGCAGTGCTAGAGAACTGTCGGACTACGAGCAGTACTTC. Translation: CSARELSDYEQYF.

In this sample, this clonotype turned up a few times. This chain links TRBV4-3 with TRBJ1-5, with D uncertain. Trimming removed 1 base at V and 4 bases at J, with 8 bases between. Germline-derived CDR1 and CDR2 are LGHNA and YSLEER. This CDR3 contains 14 residues. The CDR3 is CASSQGAVNQPQHF. The DNA for the CDR3 is TGCGCCAGCAGCCAAGGAGCAGTTAATCAGCCCCAGCATTTT.

This clonotype was recorded many times. Written as DNA, the CDR3 is TGTGCCAGCAGCTTGGAACCAGAACGTGATACGCAGTATTTT. It encodes CASSLEPERDTQYF. V is TRBV5-4 and J is TRBJ2-3; D gene uncertain. The CDR3 length is 14 residues. Germline-derived CDR1 and CDR2 are SGHNT and YYREEE (reference sequence). V was cut by 0 bases and J by 6 bases, with 11 bases left in between.

The chain is built from TRBV29-1 and TRBJ1-5, with a tentative D call TRBD1 (6 bases). Per the germline V gene, CDR1 is SQVTM and CDR2 is ANQGSEA. Between the trimmed V and J ends, which lost 4 bases and 4 bases, there was a span of 8 bases. The CDR3 runs to 12 residues. The CDR3 protein is CSVAQGNQPQHF. The CDR3 bases are TGCAGCGTTGCTCAGGGGAATCAGCCCCAGCATTTT.

This clonotype was counted a few times. The V gene is TRBV20-1, the J gene TRBJ1-5; D perhaps matches TRBD1 (6 bases). The V gene's germline CDR1 is DFQATT and CDR2 SNEGSKA (reference sequence). Trimming took off 0 bases at V and 2 bases at J, with 17 bases between the two ends. CDR3 size: 17 residues. CDR3 in DNA: TGCAGTGCTAGAGAAACTGGACAGCTCCTAGGCAATCAGCCCCAGCATTTT. It codes for CSARETGQLLGNQPQHF.

CDR3 coding DNA: TGCGCCAGCAGCTTGGAAGACAGGGCCTCTAGCTATGGCTACACCTTC. This sequence encodes CASSLEDRASSYGYTF. The chain joins TRBV5-1 to TRBJ1-2, with TRBD1 identical over 7 bases. This CDR3 contains 16 residues. Germline lookup yields CDR1 SGHRS and CDR2 YFSETQ. The V and J ends lost 0 bases and 4 bases, in that order; junction bases with no gene match: 9.

This clonotype was detected only a few times. The rearrangement uses TRBV28 and TRBJ1-6; maybe TRBD1 (5 bases). The CDR3 sequence is 16 residues long. The germline V gene has CDR1 MDHEN and CDR2 SYDVKM. Trimming shortened V by 5 bases and J by 1 base, and 12 bases separated the two germline ends. This chain's CDR3 is CASSPDRGSYNSPLHF. Written as DNA, the CDR3 is TGTGCCAGCAGTCCAGACAGAGGGTCCTATAATTCACCCCTCCACTTT.

Many counts were recorded for this clonotype. The V gene is TRBV7-2, the J gene TRBJ2-2, with D possibly being TRBD1 (6 bases). The CDR3 loop spans 16 amino acids. V lost 2 bases and J lost 2, with 12 bases in between. Germline loops: CDR1 SGHTA, CDR2 FQGNSA. CDR3 sequence (DNA): TGTGCCAGCAGCTTACACGGGACACGAAACACCGGGGAGCTGTTTTTT. Translation: CASSLHGTRNTGELFF.

In this sample, this clonotype turned up many times. V usage is TRBV6-5 and J usage is TRBJ2-5, with D perhaps TRBD2 (6 bases). Germline V gene sequence: CDR1 MNHEY, CDR2 SVGAGI. The CDR3 extends over 16 amino acids. Trimming removed 5 bases from V and 0 bases from J, with 16 bases in between. Here the CDR3 DNA reads TGTGCCAGCAGTCCAGAGTATGGGGGGTACCAAGAGACCCAGTACTTC. As protein: CASSPEYGGYQETQYF.